The source of this T cell receptor (beta chain) is a study of blood T cell repertoires in COVID-19. About the study: Samples of COVID-19 (acute and convalescent) were obtained from the United States, Italy and Spain.

Deletions cut 4 bases from V and 3 bases from J, with 10 bases between. CDR3 length equals 13 residues. Per germline, CDR1 SEHNR and CDR2 FQNEAQ (reference sequence). Clones were sequenced by immunoSEQ multiplex PCR, and TCRdb holds only the in-frame ones, with some missing. The sample consists of tens of thousands of clones, approximately 92% of them appearing once. This clonotype was sampled from a woman in her sixties or seventies with COVID-19, enrolled during active disease. The chain couples TRBV7-9 to TRBJ2-7, with D unclear. The specimen was peripheral blood. CDR3: CASSSSGSYEQYF. CDR3 coding DNA: TGTGCCAGCAGCTCCTCCGGTAGCTACGAGCAGTACTTC.